Below, one T cell receptor (beta chain) is given with its context. Its antigen is unidentified. The length of the CDR3 is 15 residues. Germline lookup yields CDR1 MDHEN and CDR2 SYDVKM. Trimming pared 6 bases from V and 1 base from J, leaving 12 bases between. This entry belongs to a study of cytomegalovirus exposure and HLA in healthy donors. Whole-study results and caveats: The classifier was said to identify cytomegalovirus status with high specificity and sensitivity.

The PCR employed 60 Vbeta primers together with 13 Jbeta primers. Clones were sequenced by immunoSEQ multiplex PCR, and TCRdb holds only the in-frame ones, with some missing. The data show about 89,000 clones, under 80% seen once. This chain uses TRBV28 with TRBJ2-2; possibly TRBD1 for D (5 bases). The receptor's source is a male donor in good health and CMV-seronegative. The sequencing input was PBMCs. The CDR3 DNA is TGTGCCAGCAGCCCTCCTAGGGGGAACACCGGGGAGCTGTTTTTT. It yields the protein CASSPPRGNTGELFF.